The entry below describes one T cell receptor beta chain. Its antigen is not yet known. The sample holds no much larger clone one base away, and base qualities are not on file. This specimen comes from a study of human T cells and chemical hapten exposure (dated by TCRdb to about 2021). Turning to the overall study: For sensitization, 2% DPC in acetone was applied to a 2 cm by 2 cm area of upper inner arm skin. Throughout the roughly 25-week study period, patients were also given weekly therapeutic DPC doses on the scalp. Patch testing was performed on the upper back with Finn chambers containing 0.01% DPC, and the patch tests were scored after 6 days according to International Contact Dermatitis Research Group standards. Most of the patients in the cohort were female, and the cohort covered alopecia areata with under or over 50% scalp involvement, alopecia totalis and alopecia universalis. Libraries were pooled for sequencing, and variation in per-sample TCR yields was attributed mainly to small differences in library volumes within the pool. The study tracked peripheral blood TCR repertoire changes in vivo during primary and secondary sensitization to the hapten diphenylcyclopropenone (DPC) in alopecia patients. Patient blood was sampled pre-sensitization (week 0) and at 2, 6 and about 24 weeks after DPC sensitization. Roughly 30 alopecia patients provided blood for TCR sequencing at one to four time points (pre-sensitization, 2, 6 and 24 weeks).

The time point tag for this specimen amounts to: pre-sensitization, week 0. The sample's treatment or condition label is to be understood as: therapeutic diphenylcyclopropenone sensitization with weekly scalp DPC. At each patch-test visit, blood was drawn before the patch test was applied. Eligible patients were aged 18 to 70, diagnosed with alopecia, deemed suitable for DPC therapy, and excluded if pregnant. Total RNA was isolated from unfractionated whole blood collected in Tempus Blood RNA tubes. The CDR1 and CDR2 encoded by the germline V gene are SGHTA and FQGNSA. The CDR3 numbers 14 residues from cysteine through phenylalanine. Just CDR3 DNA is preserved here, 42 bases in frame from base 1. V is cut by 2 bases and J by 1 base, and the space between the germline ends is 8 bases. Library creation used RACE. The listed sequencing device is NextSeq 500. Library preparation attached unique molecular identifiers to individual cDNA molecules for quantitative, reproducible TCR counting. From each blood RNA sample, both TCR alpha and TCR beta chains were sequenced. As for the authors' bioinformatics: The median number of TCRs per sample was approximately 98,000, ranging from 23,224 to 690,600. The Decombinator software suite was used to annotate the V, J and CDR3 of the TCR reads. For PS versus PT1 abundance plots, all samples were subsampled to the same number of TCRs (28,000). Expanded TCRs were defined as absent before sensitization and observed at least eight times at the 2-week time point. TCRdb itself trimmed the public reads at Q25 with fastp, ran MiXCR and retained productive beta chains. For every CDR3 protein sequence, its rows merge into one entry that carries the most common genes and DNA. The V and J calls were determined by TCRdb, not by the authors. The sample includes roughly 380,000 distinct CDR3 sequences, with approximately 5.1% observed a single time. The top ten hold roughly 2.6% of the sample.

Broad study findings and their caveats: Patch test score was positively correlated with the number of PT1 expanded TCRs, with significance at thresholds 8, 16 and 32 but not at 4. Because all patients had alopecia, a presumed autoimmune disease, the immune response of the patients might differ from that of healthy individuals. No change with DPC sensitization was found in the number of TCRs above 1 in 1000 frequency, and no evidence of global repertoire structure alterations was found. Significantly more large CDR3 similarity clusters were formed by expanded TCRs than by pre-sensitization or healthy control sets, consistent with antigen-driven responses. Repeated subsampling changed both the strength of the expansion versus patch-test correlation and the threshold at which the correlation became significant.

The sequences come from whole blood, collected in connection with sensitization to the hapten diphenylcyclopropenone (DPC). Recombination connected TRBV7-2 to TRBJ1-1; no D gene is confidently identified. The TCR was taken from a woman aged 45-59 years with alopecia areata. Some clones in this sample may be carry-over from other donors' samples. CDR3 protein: CASSLRPENTEAFF. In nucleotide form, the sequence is TGTGCCAGCAGCTTAAGGCCAGAGAACACTGAAGCTTTCTTT. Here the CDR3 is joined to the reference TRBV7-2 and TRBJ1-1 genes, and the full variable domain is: GAGVSQSPSNKVTEKGKDVELRCDPISGHTALYWYRQSLGQGLEFLIYFQGNSAPDKSGLPSDRFSAERTGGSVSTLTIQRTQQEDSAVYLCASSLRPENTEAFFGQGTRLTVV.